This T cell receptor (beta chain) stems from a study of blood T cell repertoires in COVID-19. About the study: Collection of acute and convalescent COVID-19 samples took place in the United States, Italy and Spain.

In the authors' methods: Scientists estimated how many nucleated cells there were by amplifying reference gene primers. The table came from immunoSEQ multiplex PCR; TCRdb's copy has only in-frame clones and leaves some out. Clone size and V and J calls were adopted from that table, with D and trimming inferred from the DNA. The sample lists tens of thousands of clones, over 75% occurring once. This CDR3 comprises 15 residues. Per germline, CDR1 WNHNN and CDR2 SYGVQD (reference sequence). The J segment lost 5 bases and the V segment lost 0 bases, leaving 3 bases of the junction unmatched. This sequence originates from a man of 80 years or more with acute or convalescent COVID-19. Sequencing was performed on peripheral blood. The chain has TRBV10-1 and TRBJ2-7; 11 bases fit TRBD2. CDR3 DNA sequence: TGCGCCAGCAGTGAGTCGGAACTAGCGGGAGACGAGCAGTACTTC. Amino acid sequence: CASSESELAGDEQYF.